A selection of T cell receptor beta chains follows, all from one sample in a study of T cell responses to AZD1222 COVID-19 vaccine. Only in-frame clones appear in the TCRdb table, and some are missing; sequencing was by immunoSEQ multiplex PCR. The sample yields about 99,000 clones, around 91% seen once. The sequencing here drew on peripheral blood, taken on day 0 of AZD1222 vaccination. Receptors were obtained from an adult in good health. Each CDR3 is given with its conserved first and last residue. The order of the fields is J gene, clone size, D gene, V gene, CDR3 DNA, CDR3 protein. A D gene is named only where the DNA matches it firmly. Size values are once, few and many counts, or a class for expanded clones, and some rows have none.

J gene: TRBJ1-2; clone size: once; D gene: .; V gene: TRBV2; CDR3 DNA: TGTGCCAGCACACAATGGGGGACTCAGAAAAACACCTTC; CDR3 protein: CASTQWGTQKNTF
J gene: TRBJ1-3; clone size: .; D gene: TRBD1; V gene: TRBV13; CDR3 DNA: TGTGCCAGCAGCTTGTACCGAGACAGGGGCGGAAACACCATATATTTT; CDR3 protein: CASSLYRDRGGNTIYF
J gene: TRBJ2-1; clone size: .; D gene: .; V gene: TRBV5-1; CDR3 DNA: TGCGCCAGCAGCTTGGGGCGTCATGAGCAGTTCTTC; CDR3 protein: CASSLGRHEQFF
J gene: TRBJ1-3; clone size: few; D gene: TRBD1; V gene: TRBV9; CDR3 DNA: TGTGCCAGCAGCGTGCAGGGGGCGGGCGGAAACACCATATATTTT; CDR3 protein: CASSVQGAGGNTIYF
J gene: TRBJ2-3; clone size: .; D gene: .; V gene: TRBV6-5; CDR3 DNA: TGTGCCAGCACCTTACAGGGCTTGGGCGCAGATACGCAGTATTTT; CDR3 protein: CASTLQGLGADTQYF
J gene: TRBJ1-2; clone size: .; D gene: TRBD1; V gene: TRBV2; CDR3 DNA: TGTGCAGCCGGGACAGGGTTAGCTAACTATGGCTACACCTTC; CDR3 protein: CAAGTGLANYGYTF
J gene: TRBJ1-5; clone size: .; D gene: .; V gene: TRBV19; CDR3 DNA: TGTGCCAGTAGTATAGTAAGTGGCCTTCGTAATCAGCCCCAGCATTTT; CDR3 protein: CASSIVSGLRNQPQHF
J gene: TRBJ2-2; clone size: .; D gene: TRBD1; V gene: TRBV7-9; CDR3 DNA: TGTGCCAGCAGCTTAGGACAGGGAGCCGGGGAGCTGTTTTTT; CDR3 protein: CASSLGQGAGELFF
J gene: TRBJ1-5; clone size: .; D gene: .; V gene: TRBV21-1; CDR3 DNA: TGTGCCAGCAGCAAAATCGGCTACAGTTCCCCCAATCAGCCCCAGCATTTT; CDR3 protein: CASSKIGYSSPNQPQHF
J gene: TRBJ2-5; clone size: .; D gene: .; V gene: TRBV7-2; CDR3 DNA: TGTGCCAGCAGCTTACAGTACGGCGGGGGCCGAGAGACCCAGTACTTC; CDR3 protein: CASSLQYGGGRETQYF
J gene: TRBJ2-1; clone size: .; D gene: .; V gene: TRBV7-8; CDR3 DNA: TGTGCCAGCAGCTCCAACAGATTCGATGAGCAGTTCTTC; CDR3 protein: CASSSNRFDEQFF
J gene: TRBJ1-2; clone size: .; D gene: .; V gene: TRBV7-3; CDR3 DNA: TGTGCCAGCAGCCCCGACAGGTTCAGCTATGGCTACACCTTC; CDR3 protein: CASSPDRFSYGYTF
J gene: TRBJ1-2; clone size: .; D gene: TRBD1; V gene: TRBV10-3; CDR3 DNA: TGTGCCATCAGTAACAGGGGCGGCTATGGCTACACCTTC; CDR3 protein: CAISNRGGYGYTF
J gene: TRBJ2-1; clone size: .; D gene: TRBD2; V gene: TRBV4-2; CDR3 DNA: TGTGCCAGCAGCCAAGGGCGGGGGGATTACAATGAGCAGTTCTTC; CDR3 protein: CASSQGRGDYNEQFF
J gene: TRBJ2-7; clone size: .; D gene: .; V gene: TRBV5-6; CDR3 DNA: TGTGCCAGCAGCTTTTTTGGCAGGCTCGACTCCTACGAGCAGTACTTC; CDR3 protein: CASSFFGRLDSYEQYF
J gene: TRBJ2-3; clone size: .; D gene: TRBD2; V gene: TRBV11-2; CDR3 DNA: TGTGCCAGCAGCTTGGGACTAGCGGGGGCTGGCGATACGCAGTATTTT; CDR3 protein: CASSLGLAGAGDTQYF
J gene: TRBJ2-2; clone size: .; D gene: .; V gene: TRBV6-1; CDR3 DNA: TGTGCCAGCAGTGAAGAAGAGGGAGGCACCGGGGAGCTGTTTTTT; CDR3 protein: CASSEEEGGTGELFF
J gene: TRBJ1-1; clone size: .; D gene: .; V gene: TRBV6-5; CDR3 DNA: TGTGCCAGCAGTTACTCCAGGGTCGCTGAAGCTTTCTTT; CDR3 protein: CASSYSRVAEAFF
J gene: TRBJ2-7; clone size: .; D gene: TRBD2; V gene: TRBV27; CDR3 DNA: TGTGCCAGCAGCTTAGCGGGGGAATCCTACGAGCAGTACTTC; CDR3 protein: CASSLAGESYEQYF
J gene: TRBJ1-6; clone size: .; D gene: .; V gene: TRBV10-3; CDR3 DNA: TGTGCCATCAGGGCGAGGGTGGATTCACCCCTCCACTTT; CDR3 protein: CAIRARVDSPLHF
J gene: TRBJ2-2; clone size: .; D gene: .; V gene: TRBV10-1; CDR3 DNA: TGCGCCAGCACTTCGAACACCGGGGAGCTGTTTTTT; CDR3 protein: CASTSNTGELFF
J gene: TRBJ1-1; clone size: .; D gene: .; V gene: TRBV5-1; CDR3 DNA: TGCGCCAGCAGCTTGATCAGTGCTAACACTGAAGCTTTCTTT; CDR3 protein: CASSLISANTEAFF
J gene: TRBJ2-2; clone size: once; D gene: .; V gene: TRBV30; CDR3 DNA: TGTGCCTGGAAATCGAGCGGGTTCCACACCGGGGAGCTGTTTTTT; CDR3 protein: CAWKSSGFHTGELFF
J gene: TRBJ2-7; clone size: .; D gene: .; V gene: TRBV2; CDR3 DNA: TGTGCCAGCATTTTACAGGGAACCTACTACGAGCAGTACTTC; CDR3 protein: CASILQGTYYEQYF
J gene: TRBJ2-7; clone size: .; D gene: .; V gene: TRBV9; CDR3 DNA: TGTGCCAGCAGCATAGACCCCAACTCCTACGAGCAGTACTTC; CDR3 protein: CASSIDPNSYEQYF
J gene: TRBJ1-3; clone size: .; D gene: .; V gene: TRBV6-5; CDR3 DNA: TGTGCCAGCAGGGCCACCGGCCAGGGAAACACCATATATTTT; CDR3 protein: CASRATGQGNTIYF
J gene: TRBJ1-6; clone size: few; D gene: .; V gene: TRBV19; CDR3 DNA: TGTGCCAGTGGATACAGGGAAGGTGGCTCACCCCTCCACTTT; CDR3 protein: CASGYREGGSPLHF
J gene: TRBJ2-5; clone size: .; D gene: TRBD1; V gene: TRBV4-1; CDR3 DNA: TGCGCCCGCAGCCGAAGCCCTCCCCAGGGGGCGTACCAAGAGACCCAGTACTTC; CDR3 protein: CARSRSPPQGAYQETQYF
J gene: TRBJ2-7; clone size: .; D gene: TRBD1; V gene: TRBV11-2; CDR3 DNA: TGTGCCAGCAGCCTTCAACAGGGGCTTGGCCCCTACGAGCAGTACTTC; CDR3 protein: CASSLQQGLGPYEQYF
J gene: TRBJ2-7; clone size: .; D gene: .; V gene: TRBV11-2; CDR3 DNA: TGTGCCAGCAGCTTATCCTCGGGAAAGCAGTACTTC; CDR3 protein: CASSLSSGKQYF
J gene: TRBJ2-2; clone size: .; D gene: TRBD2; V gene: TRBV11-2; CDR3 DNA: TGTGCCAGCACCCCTAGCGGTTACGCCGGGGAGCTGTTTTTT; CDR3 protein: CASTPSGYAGELFF
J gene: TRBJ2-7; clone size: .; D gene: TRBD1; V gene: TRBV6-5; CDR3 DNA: TGTGCCAGCCGCCCTACAGGGGGCGCTTACGAGCAGTACTTC; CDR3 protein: CASRPTGGAYEQYF
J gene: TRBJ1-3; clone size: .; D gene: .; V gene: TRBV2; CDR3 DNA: TGTGCCGGCCAGACCGGTAACTCTGGAAACACCATATATTTT; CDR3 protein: CAGQTGNSGNTIYF
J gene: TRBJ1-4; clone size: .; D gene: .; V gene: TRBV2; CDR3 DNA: TGTGCCAGCAGACACCGGACGTTCGAGACCGGAAAACTGTTTTTT; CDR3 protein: CASRHRTFETGKLFF
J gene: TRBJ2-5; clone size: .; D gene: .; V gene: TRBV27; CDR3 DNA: TGTGCCAGCAGTTTTCGGTGGGGTGAAGAGACCCAGTACTTC; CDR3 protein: CASSFRWGEETQYF
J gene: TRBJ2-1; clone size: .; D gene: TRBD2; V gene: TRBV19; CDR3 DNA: TGTGCCAGTAGTATTTCTGGGGGGGCCTACAATGAGCAGTTCTTC; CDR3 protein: CASSISGGAYNEQFF
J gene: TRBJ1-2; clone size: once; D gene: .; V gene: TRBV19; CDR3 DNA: TGTGCCAGTATTGGCGTGCTACAGGGACGCTATGGCTACACCTTC; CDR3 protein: CASIGVLQGRYGYTF
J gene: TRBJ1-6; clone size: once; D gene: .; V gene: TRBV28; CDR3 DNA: TGTGCCACCGACAGAGCGAGCTCCTATAATTCACCCCTCCACTTT; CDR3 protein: CATDRASSYNSPLHF
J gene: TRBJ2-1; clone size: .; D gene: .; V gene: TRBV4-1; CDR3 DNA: TGCGCCAGCAGCCACCAGGGACGGGGGAATGAGCAGTTCTTC; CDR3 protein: CASSHQGRGNEQFF
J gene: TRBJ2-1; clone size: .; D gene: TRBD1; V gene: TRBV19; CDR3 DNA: TGTGCCAGTAGTCACCTGCCGGGACAGGGGCTCGATGAGCAGTTCTTC; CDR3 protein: CASSHLPGQGLDEQFF
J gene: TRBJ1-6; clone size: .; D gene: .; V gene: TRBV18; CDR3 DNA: TGTGCCAGCTCACCTCGCGAAGGGGCTGATTCACCCCTCCACTTT; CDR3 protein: CASSPREGADSPLHF
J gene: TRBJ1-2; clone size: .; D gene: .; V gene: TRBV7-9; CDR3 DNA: TGTGCCAGCAGCTTAGAAGCCAACTATGGCTACACCTTC; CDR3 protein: CASSLEANYGYTF